Listed below are T cell receptor beta chains from one sample, sequenced in a study of a mutant IDH1 vaccine in newly diagnosed glioma. These receptors are not linked to any known antigen. The assay was immunoSEQ multiplex PCR, and TCRdb's table has in-frame clones only and misses some. The sample carries just under 80,000 clones, around nine tenths recorded once. The sequencing used PBMCs, collected from a glioma patient whose treatment included an IDH1 peptide vaccine. Every receptor here comes from a woman aged 45-59 years with glioma. CDR3s include the opening cysteine and the closing phenylalanine or tryptophan. A D gene is named only where the DNA matches it firmly. The listing skips clone size in some rows; elsewhere it reads once, few, many or a size class.

CASSFSRGAYEQYF	TGTGCCAGCAGTTTTAGCCGCGGGGCCTACGAGCAGTACTTC	.	.	TRBV27	TRBJ2-7
CAWAPLWNEQFF	TGTGCCTGGGCCCCACTCTGGAATGAGCAGTTCTTC	.	.	TRBV30	TRBJ2-1
CASSYDRVAYEQYF	TGTGCCAGCAGCTACGACAGGGTTGCCTACGAGCAGTACTTC	TRBD1	once	TRBV11-2	TRBJ2-7
CASTGGGWNEQFF	TGTGCCAGCACCGGGGGAGGGTGGAATGAGCAGTTCTTC	TRBD2	.	TRBV5-4	TRBJ2-1
CASSLLDPGIVGTEAFF	TGTGCCAGCAGTTTATTGGACCCAGGGATAGTGGGCACTGAAGCTTTCTTT	.	.	TRBV27	TRBJ1-1
CASSPTRLARETQYF	TGTGCTAGCAGCCCCACCCGACTAGCCAGGGAGACCCAGTACTTC	TRBD2	.	TRBV7-7	TRBJ2-5
CASGWDSSSGNTIYF	TGTGCCAGCGGGTGGGATTCCTCCTCTGGAAACACCATATATTTT	.	.	TRBV28	TRBJ1-3
CASQRGGQGADEQYF	TGTGCCAGTCAAAGGGGGGGACAGGGGGCTGATGAGCAGTACTTC	TRBD1	.	TRBV2	TRBJ2-7
CASTIGLNSYEQYF	TGTGCCAGCACGATAGGACTCAACTCCTACGAGCAGTACTTC	.	.	TRBV7-9	TRBJ2-7
CASSYSTGGLEREQYF	TGTGCCAGCAGTTACTCCACAGGGGGCCTTGAACGGGAGCAGTACTTC	TRBD1	.	TRBV6-5	TRBJ2-7
CASSLGWSSYEQYF	TGCGCCAGCAGCTTGGGGTGGAGCTCCTACGAGCAGTACTTC	.	.	TRBV5-1	TRBJ2-7
CAWIRGVNTEAFF	TGTGCCTGGATCCGAGGAGTGAACACTGAAGCTTTCTTT	.	few	TRBV30	TRBJ1-1
CASSLSVRHLDNYGYTF	TGTGCCAGCAGTTTATCGGTCAGGCACTTGGATAACTATGGCTACACCTTC	.	.	TRBV27	TRBJ1-2
CASSPGAEAFF	TGTGCCAGCAGTCCTGGCGCTGAAGCTTTCTTT	.	.	TRBV28	TRBJ1-1
CASSQGPEDHEQYF	TGTGCCAGCAGCCAAGGCCCCGAAGACCACGAGCAGTACTTC	.	.	TRBV14	TRBJ2-7
CASSIRGGNYNEQFF	TGTGCCAGCAGTATTAGGGGAGGGAACTACAATGAGCAGTTCTTC	TRBD2	.	TRBV11-3	TRBJ2-1
CASIAGRANEQFF	TGTGCTAGCATTGCGGGGCGGGCCAACGAGCAGTTCTTC	.	.	TRBV6-5	TRBJ2-1
CATKNVVDQPQHF	TGTGCCACCAAGAATGTCGTGGATCAGCCCCAGCATTTT	.	.	TRBV10-3	TRBJ1-5
CASRTREQYF	TGTGCCAGCAGAACTCGCGAGCAGTACTTC	.	.	TRBV5-8	TRBJ2-7
CASSDSSQGRDEKLFF	TGTGCCAGCAGTGATTCATCACAGGGGAGGGATGAAAAACTGTTTTTT	TRBD1	.	TRBV25-1	TRBJ1-4
CASRGERERGNEQFF	TGTGCCAGCAGGGGGGAGCGGGAGAGGGGCAATGAGCAGTTCTTC	TRBD2	.	TRBV6-1	TRBJ2-1
CASSSEKGAFF	TGTGCCAGCAGTTCGGAAAAGGGAGCTTTCTTT	.	.	TRBV2	TRBJ1-1
CASSVESGQVGELFF	TGTGCCAGCAGCGTCGAGTCGGGACAGGTCGGGGAGCTGTTTTTT	TRBD1	.	TRBV9	TRBJ2-2
CAWSRGGPETQYF	TGTGCCTGGAGCCGAGGGGGGCCAGAGACCCAGTACTTC	.	.	TRBV30	TRBJ2-5
CASSPGPASVYNEQFF	TGTGCCAGCTCACCAGGGCCGGCCTCGGTTTACAATGAGCAGTTCTTC	.	.	TRBV18	TRBJ2-1
CASSSDRVGETQYF	TGCGCCAGCAGCTCTGACAGGGTGGGGGAGACCCAGTACTTC	TRBD1	.	TRBV5-1	TRBJ2-5
CASSPTSTGELFF	TGTGCCAGCAGCCCAACGTCCACCGGGGAGCTGTTTTTT	.	.	TRBV11-2	TRBJ2-2
CASSLASEQFF	TGTGCCAGCAGCTTAGCGAGTGAGCAGTTCTTC	.	.	TRBV7-9	TRBJ2-1
CASSVASSGSSTDTQYF	TGTGCCAGCAGCGTAGCTTCTAGCGGGTCTAGCACAGATACGCAGTATTTT	TRBD2	.	TRBV9	TRBJ2-3
CASSPSGWRGDEQYF	TGTGCCAGCAGTCCCTCAGGTTGGCGCGGGGACGAGCAGTACTTC	.	.	TRBV27	TRBJ2-7
CASSPGTGYGYTF	TGTGCCAGCAGCCCCGGGACGGGCTATGGCTACACCTTC	.	.	TRBV28	TRBJ1-2
CSVRTSGQETQYF	TGCAGCGTCCGGACTAGCGGCCAAGAGACCCAGTACTTC	TRBD2	.	TRBV29-1	TRBJ2-5
CASSFWGTQNTGELFF	TGTGCCAGCAGCTTTTGGGGGACACAGAACACCGGGGAGCTGTTTTTT	.	.	TRBV7-2	TRBJ2-2
CASSLIRGVGPSSGNTIYF	TGTGCCAGCAGTTTAATCCGAGGGGTTGGGCCCAGCTCTGGAAACACCATATATTTT	.	.	TRBV28	TRBJ1-3
CASSPRLAGNNEQFF	TGTGCCAGCAGCCCCAGACTAGCGGGAAACAATGAGCAGTTCTTC	TRBD2	.	TRBV7-3	TRBJ2-1